The 27 T cell receptor beta chains reported below all come from one sample, sequenced in a study of cytomegalovirus exposure and HLA in healthy donors. The PCR contained 60 Vbeta and 13 Jbeta primers. Here immunoSEQ multiplex PCR was the method, and the copy in TCRdb shows in-frame clones only, minus some. The sample holds about 150,000 clones, around 72% seen once. Sequenced material: PBMCs. These receptors were taken from a man in his fifties in good health and CMV-seropositive.

This chain links TRBV2 with TRBJ2-2; D might be TRBD2 (6 bases). Between the trimmed V and J ends, which lost 6 bases and 1 base, there was a span of 9 bases. The CDR3 runs to 14 residues. The germline CDR1 and CDR2 sequences are SNHLY and FYNNEI. In DNA, the CDR3 is TGTGCCAGCAGGGAGGGACGGAACACCGGGGAGCTGTTTTTT. It is translated as CASREGRNTGELFF.

The V and J genes are TRBV11-2 and TRBJ2-3; no clear D gene. The CDR3 contains 10 residues. The V gene lost 6 bases and the J gene lost 9 bases, with 7 bases spanning the gap. In germline, CDR1 is SGHAT, CDR2 FQNNGV. The CDR3 reads CASSSLTQYF. CDR3 coding DNA: TGTGCCAGCAGTTCCCTGACGCAGTATTTT.

The chain uses TRBV7-6 and TRBJ2-2; perhaps TRBD1 as D (5 bases). The V gene lost 1 base and the J gene lost 5 bases, with 11 bases spanning the gap. The CDR3 length is 15 residues. Germline CDR1 and CDR2: SGHVS and FNYEAQ. This chain's CDR3 is CASSLGRAGTGELFF. CDR3 sequence (DNA): TGTGCCAGCAGCTTAGGCAGGGCCGGGACCGGGGAGCTGTTTTTT.

About this clone: In the same sample, other DNA sequences code for this CDR3. The chain couples TRBV18 to TRBJ2-2; 7 bases map to TRBD1. Germline V gene sequence: CDR1 KGHSH, CDR2 LQKENI. The CDR3 covers 15 residues. V gave up 6 bases and J gave up 0 bases; unmatched junction bases: 4. In DNA, the CDR3 is TGTGCCAGCTCCCTGGGACAGACGAACACCGGGGAGCTGTTTTTT. Its protein product is CASSLGQTNTGELFF.

The chain joins TRBV5-1 to TRBJ1-3; 11 nucleotides agree with TRBD1. This CDR3 is 18 amino acids long. Germline CDR1 reads SGHRS; CDR2 reads YFSETQ. The V gene end was trimmed by 0 bases and the J gene end by 0 bases; junction bases not matched to a gene: 5. This CDR3 reads CASSLARTGGRSGNTIYF. The CDR3 DNA is TGCGCCAGCAGCTTGGCTCGGACAGGGGGCCGCTCTGGAAACACCATATATTTT.

In this sample, this clone turned up a few times. The rearrangement links TRBV13 to TRBJ1-4; 7 bases agree with TRBD1. The CDR3 totals 16 residues. The germline V gene has CDR1 PRHDT and CDR2 FYEKMQ (reference sequence). V lost 2 bases to trimming and J lost 5 bases; unmatched junction nucleotides: 8. The CDR3 sequence: CASSLRGQARNEKLFF. CDR3 DNA sequence: TGTGCCAGCAGCTTACGAGGACAGGCGAGAAATGAAAAACTGTTTTTT.

This chain joins TRBV29-1 and TRBJ2-1; TRBD1 matches at 7 bases. The V and J ends lost 6 bases and 7 bases, in that order; junction bases with no gene match: 3. The germline V gene has CDR1 SQVTM and CDR2 ANQGSEA. This CDR3 has 11 amino acids. CDR3 in DNA: TGCAGCGTAGACAGGGTTAATGAGCAGTTCTTC. Its translation: CSVDRVNEQFF.

The chain recombines TRBV19 with TRBJ2-5, with 10 bases fitting TRBD1. Trimming at V came to 6 bases and at J to 5 bases, leaving 9 bases not matched to a gene. The V gene's germline CDR1 is LNHDA and CDR2 SQIVND (reference sequence). CDR3 length equals 15 residues. CDR3 nucleotides: TGTGCCAGTAGATCCGGACAGGGGGTACGGGAGACCCAGTACTTC. Its protein is CASRSGQGVRETQYF. The complete variable domain, with remaining parts taken from reference TRBV19 and TRBJ2-5, reads DGGITQSPKYLFRKEGQNVTLSCEQNLNHDAMYWYRQDPGQGLRLIYYSQIVNDFQKGDIAEGYSVSREKKESFPLTVTSAQKNPTAFYLCASRSGQGVRETQYFGPGTRLLVL.

V usage is TRBV11-2 and J usage is TRBJ1-3; 7 bases map to TRBD1. Germline CDR1 reads SGHAT; CDR2 reads FQNNGV. The CDR3 contains 16 residues. Losses at the gene ends were 1 base for V and 2 bases for J; bases not matched to a gene: 5. The CDR3 DNA reads as TGTGCCAGCAGCTTAGGCTACGGGACAGCTGGAAACACCATATATTTT. This codes for CASSLGYGTAGNTIYF.

The V call is TRBV19, the J call TRBJ1-1; a weak D match, TRBD1 (5 bases). There are 14 residues in the CDR3. Germline V lookup: CDR1 LNHDA, CDR2 SQIVND (reference sequence). The V end was cut by 5 bases, the J end by 2 bases, with 12 bases between. The CDR3, as DNA: TGTGCCAGTAGTTGGGGCCGAGTAAACACTGAAGCTTTCTTT. Translated: CASSWGRVNTEAFF.

This clone came up once. The rearrangement links TRBV28 to TRBJ1-1; no clear D gene. The CDR3 runs to 11 residues. Between the trimmed V and J ends, which lost 8 bases and 1 base, there was a span of 5 bases. Germline-derived CDR1 and CDR2 are MDHEN and SYDVKM. CDR3 amino acids: CASLKNTEAFF. The CDR3 DNA sequence: TGTGCCAGCCTTAAGAACACTGAAGCTTTCTTT.

The chain employs TRBV5-1 and TRBJ1-4; D possibly corresponds to TRBD1 (6 bases). Trimming left V 5 bases short and J 12 bases short, with 20 bases between. The germline CDR1 and CDR2 sequences are SGHRS and YFSETQ. CDR3 length: 14 residues. CDR3 loop: CASRTTGQLTQLFF. For the CDR3, the DNA is TGCGCCAGCAGAACAACAGGACAGCTAACACAACTGTTTTTT.

The rearrangement links TRBV11-3 to TRBJ2-3, with 8 bases lining up with TRBD2. The trim removed 1 base at V and 2 bases at J, leaving 2 bases unmatched. From germline, CDR1 is SGHNT and CDR2 YENEEA. This CDR3 is built from 15 residues. CDR3 residues: CASSLGGGNTDTQYF. CDR3 DNA sequence: TGTGCCAGCAGCTTAGGCGGGGGGAACACAGATACGCAGTATTTT.

This clone was seen a single time. The V gene is TRBV4-2, the J gene TRBJ2-3, with D perhaps TRBD1 (6 bases). CDR1 is LGHNA, CDR2 YNFKEQ, per germline. The CDR3 is made up of 16 amino acids. The ends were cut back, 4 bases at V and 0 bases at J, with 14 bases in the middle. Here the CDR3 DNA reads TGTGCCAGCAGCCTCCAAAATGGGGGCAGCACAGATACGCAGTATTTT. Protein sequence: CASSLQNGGSTDTQYF.

The J gene is TRBJ2-1, the V gene TRBV29-1; a possible D gene is TRBD2 (6 bases). V lost 4 bases to trimming and J lost 7 bases, with 11 bases between them. The V gene's germline CDR1 is SQVTM and CDR2 ANQGSEA. This CDR3 is 12 amino acids long. The CDR3 is CSVARGSNEQFF. CDR3 coding DNA: TGCAGCGTTGCGCGGGGATCGAATGAGCAGTTCTTC.

The J gene is TRBJ1-1, the V gene TRBV29-1, with D perhaps matching TRBD1 (6 bases). Germline V gives CDR1 SQVTM, CDR2 ANQGSEA. Trimming took 6 bases from V and 1 from J, leaving 21 bases between them. This CDR3 has 16 amino acids. The CDR3 sequence is CSVHTRTAGGNTEAFF. For the CDR3, the DNA is TGCAGCGTCCACACACGGACAGCGGGAGGGAACACTGAAGCTTTCTTT. Looking up the rest from reference TRBV29-1 and TRBJ1-1 gives the full variable domain: SAVISQKPSRDICQRGTSLTIQCQVDSQVTMMFWYRQQPGQSLTLIATANQGSEATYESGFVIDKFPISRPNLTFSTLTVSNMSPEDSSIYLCSVHTRTAGGNTEAFFGQGTRLTVV.

This clone showed up just once. The rearrangement links TRBV10-3 to TRBJ2-7, with 9 nucleotides matching TRBD2. Looked up from germline, CDR1 is ENHRY and CDR2 is SYGVKD. The CDR3 length is 13 residues. Trimming removed 8 bases from V and 6 bases from J; junction bases left unmatched: 8. The CDR3 loop reads CAIEEAGGGEQYF. The CDR3 bases are TGTGCCATCGAGGAAGCGGGGGGCGGCGAGCAGTACTTC.

The V and J genes are TRBV7-8 and TRBJ2-1, with a tentative D call TRBD1 (6 bases). V lost 5 bases, J lost 4 bases, and 9 bases lay in between. Germline V gene sequence: CDR1 SGHVS, CDR2 FQNEAQ. The CDR3 has 13 amino acids. CDR3 bases: TGTGCCAGCAGCCCCCAGGGGTACAATGAGCAGTTCTTC. Its translation is CASSPQGYNEQFF.

The genes are TRBV7-9 and TRBJ1-2; 10 bases align to TRBD1. The junction had 2 bases not matched to a gene; V was cut back by 6 bases and J by 1 base. This CDR3 contains 14 residues. CDR1 is SEHNR, CDR2 FQNEAQ, per germline (reference sequence). The CDR3 reads CASRRDRGNYGYTF. CDR3 bases: TGTGCCAGCAGGCGGGACAGGGGTAACTATGGCTACACCTTC.

This clone has more than one count but fewer than ten. The chain combines TRBV5-8 with TRBJ1-5; D remains unclear. The CDR3 contains 13 residues. V was shortened by 4 bases and J by 7 bases, with 12 bases between the two germline ends. CDR1 is SGHTS and CDR2 is YDEGEE in the germline V gene. CDR3 protein: CASSMNEGQPQHF. DNA of the CDR3: TGTGCCAGCAGCATGAATGAGGGACAGCCCCAGCATTTT.

The genes are TRBV4-3 and TRBJ2-3; no reliable D call. The CDR3 is 18 residues long. Trimming left V 0 bases short and J 2 bases short, with 18 bases between. The germline V gene encodes CDR1 LGHNA and CDR2 YSLEER. CDR3 DNA sequence: TGCGCCAGCAGCCAAGATCGAGGTAGAGGCTCACCCACAGATACGCAGTATTTT. It yields the protein CASSQDRGRGSPTDTQYF.

The CDR3 DNA sequence: TGTGCCAGCAGTTTACAGCCAGAGGGGCAGTATTTT. Protein sequence: CASSLQPEGQYF. The rearrangement joins TRBV28 to TRBJ2-3; a possible D gene is TRBD2 (5 bases). This CDR3 contains 12 residues. V dropped 2 bases and J dropped 11 bases, with 11 bases sitting between them. CDR1 is MDHEN and CDR2 is SYDVKM in the germline V gene.

This rearrangement joins TRBV18 to TRBJ2-2, with 8 bases fitting TRBD1. This CDR3 spans 15 amino acids. Per germline, CDR1 KGHSH and CDR2 LQKENI. V lost 3 bases and J lost 5; bases outside the gene matches: 5. The CDR3 coding sequence is TGTGCCAGCTCACCGGACAGGGTGAGAACCGGGGAGCTGTTTTTT. It codes for CASSPDRVRTGELFF.

In its sample, this clone was seen once. The chain joins TRBV9 to TRBJ2-3; 14 bases match TRBD2. Germline V gene sequence: CDR1 SGDLS, CDR2 YYNGEE. Trimming removed 4 bases from V and 5 bases from J; junction bases left unmatched: 6. This CDR3 contains 16 residues. CDR3 DNA: TGTGCCAGCAGCACGGGACTAGCGGGAGCAGTAGATACGCAGTATTTT. This sequence encodes CASSTGLAGAVDTQYF.

The rearrangement joins TRBV6-5 to TRBJ1-4; tentative D call: TRBD1 (6 bases). CDR1 is MNHEY and CDR2 is SVGAGI in the germline V gene. The CDR3 contains 15 residues. The V end lost 3 bases, the J end lost 11 bases, and 19 bases lay between the germline ends. This chain's CDR3 is CASSYGQASGGKLFF. CDR3 coding DNA: TGTGCCAGCAGTTATGGGCAGGCCTCGGGGGGCAAACTGTTTTTT.

The chain employs TRBV27 and TRBJ1-1, with TRBD1 matching over 8 bases. CDR1 is MNHEY and CDR2 is SMNVEV in the germline V gene (reference sequence). The CDR3 sequence is 15 residues long. The ends lost 3 bases at V and 5 bases at J; junction bases unmatched: 8. DNA for the CDR3: TGTGCCAGCAGTTTGTCTTCCAGGGGGCAAACTGAAGCTTTCTTT. It codes for CASSLSSRGQTEAFF.

The V gene is TRBV6-1, the J gene TRBJ1-1, with 10 bases matching TRBD1. The CDR3 loop spans 13 amino acids. The trim removed 6 bases at V and 5 bases at J, leaving 3 bases unmatched. Germline CDR1 reads MNHNS; CDR2 reads SASEGT. Written as DNA, the CDR3 is TGTGCCAGCAGACGGACAGGGGGAACTGAAGCTTTCTTT. Amino acid sequence: CASRRTGGTEAFF.